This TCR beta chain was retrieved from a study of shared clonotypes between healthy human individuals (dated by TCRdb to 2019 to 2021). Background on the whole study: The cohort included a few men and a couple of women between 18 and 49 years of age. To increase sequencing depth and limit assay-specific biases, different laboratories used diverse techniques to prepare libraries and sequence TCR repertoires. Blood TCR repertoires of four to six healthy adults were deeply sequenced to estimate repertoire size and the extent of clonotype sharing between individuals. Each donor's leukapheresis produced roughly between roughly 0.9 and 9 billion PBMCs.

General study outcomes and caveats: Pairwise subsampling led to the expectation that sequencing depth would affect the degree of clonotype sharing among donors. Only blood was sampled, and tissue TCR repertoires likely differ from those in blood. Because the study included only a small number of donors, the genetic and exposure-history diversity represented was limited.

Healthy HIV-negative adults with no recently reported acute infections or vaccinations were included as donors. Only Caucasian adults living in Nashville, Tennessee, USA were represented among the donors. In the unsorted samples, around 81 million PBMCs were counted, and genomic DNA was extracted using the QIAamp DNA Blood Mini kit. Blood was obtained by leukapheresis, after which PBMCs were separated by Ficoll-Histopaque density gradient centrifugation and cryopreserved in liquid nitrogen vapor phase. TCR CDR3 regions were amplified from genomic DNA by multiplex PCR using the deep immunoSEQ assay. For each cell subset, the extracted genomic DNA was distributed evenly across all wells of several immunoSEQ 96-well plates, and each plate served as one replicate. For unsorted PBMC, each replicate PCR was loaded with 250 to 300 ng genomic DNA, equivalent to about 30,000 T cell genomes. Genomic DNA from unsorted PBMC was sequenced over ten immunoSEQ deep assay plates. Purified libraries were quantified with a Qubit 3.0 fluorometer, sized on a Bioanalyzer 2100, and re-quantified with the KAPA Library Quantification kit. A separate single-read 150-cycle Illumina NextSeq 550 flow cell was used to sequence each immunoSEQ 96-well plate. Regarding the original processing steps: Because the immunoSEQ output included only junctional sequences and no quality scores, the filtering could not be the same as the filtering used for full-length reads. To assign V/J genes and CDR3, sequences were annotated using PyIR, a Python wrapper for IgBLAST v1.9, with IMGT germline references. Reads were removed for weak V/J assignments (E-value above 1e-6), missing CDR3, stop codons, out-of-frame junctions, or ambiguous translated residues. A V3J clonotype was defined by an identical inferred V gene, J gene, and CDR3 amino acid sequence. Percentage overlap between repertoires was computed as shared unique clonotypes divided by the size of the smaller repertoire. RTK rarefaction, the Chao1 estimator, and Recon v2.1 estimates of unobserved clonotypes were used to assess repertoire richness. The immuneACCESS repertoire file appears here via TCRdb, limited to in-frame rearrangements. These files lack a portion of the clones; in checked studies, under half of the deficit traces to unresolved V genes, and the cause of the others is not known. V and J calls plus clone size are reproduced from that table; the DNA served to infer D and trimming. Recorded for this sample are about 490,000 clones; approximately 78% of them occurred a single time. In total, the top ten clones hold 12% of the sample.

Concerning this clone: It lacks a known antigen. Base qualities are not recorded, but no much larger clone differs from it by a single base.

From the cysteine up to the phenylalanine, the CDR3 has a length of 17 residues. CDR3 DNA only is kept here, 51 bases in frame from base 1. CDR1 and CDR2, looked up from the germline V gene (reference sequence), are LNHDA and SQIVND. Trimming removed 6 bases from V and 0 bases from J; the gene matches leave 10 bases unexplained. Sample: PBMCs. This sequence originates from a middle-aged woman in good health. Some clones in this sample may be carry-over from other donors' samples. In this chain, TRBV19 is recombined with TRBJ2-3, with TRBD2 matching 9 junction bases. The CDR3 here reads CASRGLAGIGSTDTQYF. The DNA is TGTGCCAGTAGAGGGCTAGCGGGAATCGGTAGCACAGATACGCAGTATTTT. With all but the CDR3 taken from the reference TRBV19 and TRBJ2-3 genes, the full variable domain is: DGGITQSPKYLFRKEGQNVTLSCEQNLNHDAMYWYRQDPGQGLRLIYYSQIVNDFQKGDIAEGYSVSREKKESFPLTVTSAQKNPTAFYLCASRGLAGIGSTDTQYFGPGTRLTVL.